These T cell receptor beta chains were read from a single sample in a study of cytomegalovirus exposure and HLA in healthy donors. Measured with immunoSEQ multiplex PCR; TCRdb has only the in-frame clones, and not every one. This sample carries roughly 120,000 clones, 80% of them seen once, and the ten largest clones take 7.5% to 10%. The specimen was PBMCs. These receptors were collected from a female donor in good health and CMV-seropositive. Each CDR3 is given with its conserved first and last residue. D genes are given only for firm matches. Not every row has a clone size; where given, it reads once, few, many or a size class.

DNA: TGTGCCAGCAGTTTAGGGACAGGAACGGTAGCCAAAAACATTCAGTACTTC
CDR3: CASSLGTGTVAKNIQYF
D: TRBD1
V: TRBV27
J: TRBJ2-4
size: NA

DNA: TGTGCCATCAGTGAGGGGACACAAGTCACCTACGAGCAGTACTTC
CDR3: CAISEGTQVTYEQYF
D: NA
V: TRBV10-3
J: TRBJ2-7
size: few

DNA: TGTGCCAGCAGCTTCTCAGGGCGCTACACCTTC
CDR3: CASSFSGRYTF
D: NA
V: TRBV7-2
J: TRBJ1-2
size: NA

DNA: TGTGCCAGCAGTGGATTCACTCTTTTGAGGGAAAAACTGTTTTTT
CDR3: CASSGFTLLREKLFF
D: NA
V: TRBV6-1
J: TRBJ1-4
size: few

DNA: TGTGCCAGCAGCCCCGGGACTAGCAATGAGCAGTTCTTC
CDR3: CASSPGTSNEQFF
D: TRBD2
V: TRBV7-7
J: TRBJ2-1
size: NA

DNA: TGTGCCAGCAGCCTGGGCCAGCCAAACACCGGGGAGCTGTTTTTT
CDR3: CASSLGQPNTGELFF
D: NA
V: TRBV7-3
J: TRBJ2-2
size: NA

DNA: TGTGCCAGCAGCTTGGCCTCGGGACTTGCGCAGTATTTT
CDR3: CASSLASGLAQYF
D: NA
V: TRBV5-6
J: TRBJ2-3
size: NA

DNA: TGCAGTGCTAGTCAGGGGTACGAGCAGTACTTC
CDR3: CSASQGYEQYF
D: NA
V: TRBV20-1
J: TRBJ2-7
size: NA

DNA: TGTGCCAGCAGGCCCAACCTAGGGGGCACTGAAGCTTTCTTT
CDR3: CASRPNLGGTEAFF
D: NA
V: TRBV9
J: TRBJ1-1
size: NA

DNA: TGTGCCAGCAGTGAATCCCTCCGGGACAATCGTCCGTACTTC
CDR3: CASSESLRDNRPYF
D: NA
V: TRBV6-1
J: TRBJ2-4
size: NA

DNA: TGTGCCAGCAGCATGACTAGCGGGGGGGCCTACAATGAGCAGTTCTTC
CDR3: CASSMTSGGAYNEQFF
D: TRBD2
V: TRBV9
J: TRBJ2-1
size: NA

DNA: TGTGCCAGTACAGGGGCCTTCGAATACAATGAGCAGTTCTTC
CDR3: CASTGAFEYNEQFF
D: TRBD1
V: TRBV6-6
J: TRBJ2-1
size: few

DNA: TGTGCCAGCAGCCCCCGAGACTACAATGAGCAGTTCTTC
CDR3: CASSPRDYNEQFF
D: NA
V: TRBV7-6
J: TRBJ2-1
size: once

DNA: TGTGCCACCAGCAGCTCGGGACAGGGGGCTATCGAGCAGTACTTC
CDR3: CATSSSGQGAIEQYF
D: TRBD1
V: TRBV15
J: TRBJ2-7
size: NA

DNA: TGTGCCAGCAGCATAAGGACAGGGCGCGATGAGCAGTTCTTC
CDR3: CASSIRTGRDEQFF
D: TRBD1
V: TRBV11-1
J: TRBJ2-1
size: NA

DNA: TGTGCCTGGAGTGTCCCCGGGACAGGGGGTTACGAGCAGTACTTC
CDR3: CAWSVPGTGGYEQYF
D: TRBD1
V: TRBV30
J: TRBJ2-7
size: NA

DNA: TGTGCCAGCAGCCAACTGGGGGAGCTAGCGGGGACCGGGGATACGCAGTATTTT
CDR3: CASSQLGELAGTGDTQYF
D: TRBD2
V: TRBV4-2
J: TRBJ2-3
size: NA

DNA: TGTGCCAGCAGCCAAGTTGGCAGCTCCTACGAGCAGTACTTC
CDR3: CASSQVGSSYEQYF
D: NA
V: TRBV14
J: TRBJ2-7
size: NA

DNA: TGTGCCAGCAGCCCGTCGACAGGGGGCCTGTCCGGGACTGAAGCTTTCTTT
CDR3: CASSPSTGGLSGTEAFF
D: TRBD1
V: TRBV7-9
J: TRBJ1-1
size: large

DNA: TGCGCCAGCAGCCCGCGACAGGGCACCACCGGGGAGCTGTTTTTT
CDR3: CASSPRQGTTGELFF
D: TRBD1
V: TRBV5-1
J: TRBJ2-2
size: NA

DNA: TGTGCCATCAGTAGTCAGGGGGCGGATAACTATGGCTACACCTTC
CDR3: CAISSQGADNYGYTF
D: TRBD1
V: TRBV10-3
J: TRBJ1-2
size: NA

DNA: TGTGCCAGCAGCTTAATGGGACAGGGATCCTACGAGCAGTACTTC
CDR3: CASSLMGQGSYEQYF
D: TRBD1
V: TRBV13
J: TRBJ2-7
size: NA

DNA: TGCGCCAGCAGCCCCCCAGGCCAGGGAAATACGCAGTATTTT
CDR3: CASSPPGQGNTQYF
D: NA
V: TRBV5-1
J: TRBJ2-3
size: NA

DNA: TGTGCCAGCAGCACTCAGGGACAGGGCAATTCACCCCTCCACTTT
CDR3: CASSTQGQGNSPLHF
D: TRBD1
V: TRBV9
J: TRBJ1-6
size: once

DNA: TGTGCCAGCAGTTGGGATAGCGGGGCCACCGGGGAGCTGTTTTTT
CDR3: CASSWDSGATGELFF
D: TRBD2
V: TRBV27
J: TRBJ2-2
size: NA

DNA: TGTGCCATCAGTGACACAGGGGATGGCTACACCTTC
CDR3: CAISDTGDGYTF
D: TRBD1
V: TRBV10-3
J: TRBJ1-2
size: NA

DNA: TGTGCCAGCAGCCGGGACAGAGCTAACTATGGCTACACCTTC
CDR3: CASSRDRANYGYTF
D: TRBD1
V: TRBV7-9
J: TRBJ1-2
size: once